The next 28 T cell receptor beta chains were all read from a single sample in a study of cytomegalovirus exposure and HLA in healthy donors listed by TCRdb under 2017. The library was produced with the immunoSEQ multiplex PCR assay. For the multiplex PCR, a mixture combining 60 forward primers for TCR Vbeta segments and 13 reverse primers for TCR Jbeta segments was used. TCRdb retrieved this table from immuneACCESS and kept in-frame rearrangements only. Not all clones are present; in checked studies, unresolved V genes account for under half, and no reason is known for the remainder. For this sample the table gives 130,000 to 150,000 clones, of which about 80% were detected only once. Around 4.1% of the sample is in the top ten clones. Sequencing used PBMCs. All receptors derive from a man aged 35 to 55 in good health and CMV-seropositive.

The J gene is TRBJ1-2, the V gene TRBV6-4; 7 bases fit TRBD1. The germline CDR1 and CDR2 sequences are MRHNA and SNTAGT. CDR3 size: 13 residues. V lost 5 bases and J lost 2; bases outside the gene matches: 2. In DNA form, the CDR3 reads TGTGCCAGCAGTCCGGGACAGAACTATGGCTACACCTTC. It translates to CASSPGQNYGYTF.

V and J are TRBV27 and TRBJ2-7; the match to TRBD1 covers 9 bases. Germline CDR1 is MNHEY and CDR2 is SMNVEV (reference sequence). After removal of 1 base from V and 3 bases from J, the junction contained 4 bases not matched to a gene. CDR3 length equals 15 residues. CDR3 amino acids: CASSLYRDRVYEQYF. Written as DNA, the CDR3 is TGTGCCAGCAGTTTATACCGGGACAGGGTCTACGAGCAGTACTTC.

The CDR3 DNA reads as TGCGCCAGCAGCCAAGGACAGGTCGCCTACGAGCAGTACTTC. The encoded protein is CASSQGQVAYEQYF. V and J are TRBV4-1 and TRBJ2-7; the D gene is possibly TRBD1 (6 bases). The germline gives CDR1 MGHRA, CDR2 YSYEKL. The V end lost 1 base, the J end lost 2 bases, and 9 bases lay between the germline ends. CDR3 length equals 14 residues.

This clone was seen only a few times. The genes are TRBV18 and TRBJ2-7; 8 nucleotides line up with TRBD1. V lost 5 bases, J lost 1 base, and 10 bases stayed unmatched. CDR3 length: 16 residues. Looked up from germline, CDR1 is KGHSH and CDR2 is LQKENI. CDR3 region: CASSFPDRVGSYEQYF. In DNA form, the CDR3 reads TGTGCCAGCTCATTTCCGGACAGGGTAGGGTCCTACGAGCAGTACTTC.

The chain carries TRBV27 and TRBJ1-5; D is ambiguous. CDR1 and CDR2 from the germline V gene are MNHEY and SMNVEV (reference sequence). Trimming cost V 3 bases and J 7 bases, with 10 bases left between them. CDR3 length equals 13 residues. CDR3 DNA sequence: TGTGCCAGCAGTTTCCTCAGCGGCCAGCCCCAGCATTTT. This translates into CASSFLSGQPQHF.

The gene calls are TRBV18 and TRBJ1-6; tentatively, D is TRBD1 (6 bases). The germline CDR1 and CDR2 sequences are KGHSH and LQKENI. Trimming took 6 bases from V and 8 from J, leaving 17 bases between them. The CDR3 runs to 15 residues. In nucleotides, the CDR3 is TGTGCCAGCTCGGGGACCGGGACACGTGATTCACCCCTCCACTTT. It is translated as CASSGTGTRDSPLHF.

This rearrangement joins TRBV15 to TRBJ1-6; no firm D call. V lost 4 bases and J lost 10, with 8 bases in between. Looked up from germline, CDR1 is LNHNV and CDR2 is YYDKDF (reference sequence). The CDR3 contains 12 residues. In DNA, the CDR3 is TGTGCCACCAGCACCCTAGTCTCACCCCTCCACTTT. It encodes CATSTLVSPLHF. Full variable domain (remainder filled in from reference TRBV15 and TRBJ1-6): DAMVIQNPRYQVTQFGKPVTLSCSQTLNHNVMYWYQQKSSQAPKLLFHYYDKDFNNEADTPDNFQSRRPNTSFCFLDIRSPGLGDTAMYLCATSTLVSPLHFGNGTRLTVT.

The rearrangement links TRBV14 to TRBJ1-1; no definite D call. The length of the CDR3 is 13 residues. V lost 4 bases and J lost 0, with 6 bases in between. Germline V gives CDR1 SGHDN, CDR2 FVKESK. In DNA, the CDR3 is TGTGCCAGCAGCCTAACACTGAACACTGAAGCTTTCTTT. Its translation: CASSLTLNTEAFF.

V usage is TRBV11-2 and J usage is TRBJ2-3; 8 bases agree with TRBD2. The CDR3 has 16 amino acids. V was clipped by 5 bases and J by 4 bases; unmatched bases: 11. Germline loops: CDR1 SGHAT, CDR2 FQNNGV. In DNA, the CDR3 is TGTGCCAGCAGCCCTATGGGTAGCGGGACTTCAGATACGCAGTATTTT. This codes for CASSPMGSGTSDTQYF.

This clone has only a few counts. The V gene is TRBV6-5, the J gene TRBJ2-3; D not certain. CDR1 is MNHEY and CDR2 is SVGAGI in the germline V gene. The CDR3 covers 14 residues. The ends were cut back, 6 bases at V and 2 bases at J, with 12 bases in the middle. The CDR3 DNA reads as TGTGCCAGCAGGCAGACTCGAAACACAGATACGCAGTATTTT. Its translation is CASRQTRNTDTQYF.

The CDR3 loop is CASSSIETGIYGYTF. CDR3 sequence (DNA): TGTGCCAGTAGTAGTATAGAGACAGGGATCTATGGCTACACCTTC. The chain uses TRBV19 and TRBJ1-2, with 7 bases lining up with TRBD1. Germline loops: CDR1 LNHDA, CDR2 SQIVND (reference sequence). The length of the CDR3 is 15 residues. V trimming: 4 bases; J trimming: 4 bases; junction bases outside the gene matches: 9. Variable domain in full (rest from reference TRBV19 and TRBJ1-2): DGGITQSPKYLFRKEGQNVTLSCEQNLNHDAMYWYRQDPGQGLRLIYYSQIVNDFQKGDIAEGYSVSREKKESFPLTVTSAQKNPTAFYLCASSSIETGIYGYTFGSGTRLTVV.

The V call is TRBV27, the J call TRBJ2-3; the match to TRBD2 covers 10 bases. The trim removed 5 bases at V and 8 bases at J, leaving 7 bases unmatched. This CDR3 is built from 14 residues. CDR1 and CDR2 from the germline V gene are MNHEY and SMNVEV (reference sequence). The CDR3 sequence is CASSGLAGEGTQYF. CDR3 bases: TGTGCCAGCAGTGGGCTAGCGGGGGAGGGTACGCAGTATTTT.

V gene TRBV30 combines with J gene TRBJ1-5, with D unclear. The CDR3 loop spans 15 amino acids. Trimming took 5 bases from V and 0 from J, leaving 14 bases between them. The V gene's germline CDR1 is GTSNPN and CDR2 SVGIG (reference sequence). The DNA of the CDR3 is TGTGCCTGGGGGGAGGCAGACCATAGCAATCAGCCCCAGCATTTT. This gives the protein CAWGEADHSNQPQHF.

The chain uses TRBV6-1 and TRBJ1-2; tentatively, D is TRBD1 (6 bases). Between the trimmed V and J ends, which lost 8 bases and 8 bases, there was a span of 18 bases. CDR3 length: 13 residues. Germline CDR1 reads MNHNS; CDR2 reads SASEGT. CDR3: CASRYPGDSGYTF. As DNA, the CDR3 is TGTGCCAGCCGCTACCCAGGGGATTCAGGCTACACCTTC.

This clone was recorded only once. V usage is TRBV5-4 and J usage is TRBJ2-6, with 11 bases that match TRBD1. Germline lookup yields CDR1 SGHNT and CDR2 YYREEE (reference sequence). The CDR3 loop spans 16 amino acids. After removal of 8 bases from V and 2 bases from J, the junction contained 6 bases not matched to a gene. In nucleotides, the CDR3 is TGTGCCAGTCTGGACAGGGGGCGGCCTGGGGCCAACGTCCTGACTTTC. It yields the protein CASLDRGRPGANVLTF.

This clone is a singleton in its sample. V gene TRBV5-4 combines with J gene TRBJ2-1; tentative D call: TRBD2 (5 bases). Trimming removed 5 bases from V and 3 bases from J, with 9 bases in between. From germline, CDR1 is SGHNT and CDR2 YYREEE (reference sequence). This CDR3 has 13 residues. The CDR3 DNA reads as TGTGCCAGCAGACTCAGCGGCTACAATGAGCAGTTCTTC. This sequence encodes CASRLSGYNEQFF.

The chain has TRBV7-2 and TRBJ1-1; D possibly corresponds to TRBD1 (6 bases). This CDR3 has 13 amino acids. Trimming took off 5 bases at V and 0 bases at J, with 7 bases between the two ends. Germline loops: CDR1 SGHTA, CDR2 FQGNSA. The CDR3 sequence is CASSRGMNTEAFF. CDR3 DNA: TGTGCCAGCAGCAGGGGGATGAACACTGAAGCTTTCTTT.

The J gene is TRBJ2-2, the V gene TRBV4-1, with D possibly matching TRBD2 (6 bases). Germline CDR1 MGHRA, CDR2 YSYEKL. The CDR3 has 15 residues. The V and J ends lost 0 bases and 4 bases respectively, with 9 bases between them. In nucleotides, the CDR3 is TGCGCCAGCAGCCAAGAGGGAGGTTTCACCGGGGAGCTGTTTTTT. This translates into CASSQEGGFTGELFF.

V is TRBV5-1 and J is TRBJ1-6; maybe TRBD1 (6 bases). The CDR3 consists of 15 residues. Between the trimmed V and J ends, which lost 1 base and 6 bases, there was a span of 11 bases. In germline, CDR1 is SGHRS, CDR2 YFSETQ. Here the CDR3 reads CASSLTGQINSPLHF. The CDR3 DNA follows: TGCGCCAGCAGCTTGACCGGACAGATTAATTCACCCCTCCACTTT.

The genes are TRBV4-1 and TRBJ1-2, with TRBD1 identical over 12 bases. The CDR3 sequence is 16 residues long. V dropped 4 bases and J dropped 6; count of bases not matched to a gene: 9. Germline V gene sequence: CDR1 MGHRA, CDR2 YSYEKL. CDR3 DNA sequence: TGCGCCAGCAGCCGCCCGGGACAGGGGGCGATAAATGGCTACACCTTC. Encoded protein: CASSRPGQGAINGYTF.

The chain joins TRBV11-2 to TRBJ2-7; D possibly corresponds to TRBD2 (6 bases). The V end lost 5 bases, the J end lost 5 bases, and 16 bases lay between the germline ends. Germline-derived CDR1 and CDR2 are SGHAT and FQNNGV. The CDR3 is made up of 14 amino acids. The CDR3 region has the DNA TGTGCCAGCAGCCGCGGAGGGGTTTTTAACGAGCAGTACTTC. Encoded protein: CASSRGGVFNEQYF.

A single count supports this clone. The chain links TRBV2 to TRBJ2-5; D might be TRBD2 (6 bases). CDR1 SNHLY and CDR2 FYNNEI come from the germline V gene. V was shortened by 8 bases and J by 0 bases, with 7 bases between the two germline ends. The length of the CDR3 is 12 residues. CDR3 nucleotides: TGTGCCAGCGGGGAGGACCAAGAGACCCAGTACTTC. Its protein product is CASGEDQETQYF.

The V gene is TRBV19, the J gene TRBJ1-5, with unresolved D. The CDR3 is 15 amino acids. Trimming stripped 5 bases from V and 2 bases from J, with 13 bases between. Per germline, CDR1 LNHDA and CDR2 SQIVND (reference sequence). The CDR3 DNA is TGTGCCAGTAGTCCCCAATCGCGGCGCAATCAGCCCCAGCATTTT. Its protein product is CASSPQSRRNQPQHF.

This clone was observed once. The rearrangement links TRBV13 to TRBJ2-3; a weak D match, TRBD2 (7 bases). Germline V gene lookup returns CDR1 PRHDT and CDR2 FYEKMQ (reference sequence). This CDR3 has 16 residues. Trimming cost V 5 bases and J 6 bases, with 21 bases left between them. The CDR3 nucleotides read TGTGCCAGCAGCGATCTGGGGCGGGGGCTAAGGGATACGCAGTATTTT. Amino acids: CASSDLGRGLRDTQYF.

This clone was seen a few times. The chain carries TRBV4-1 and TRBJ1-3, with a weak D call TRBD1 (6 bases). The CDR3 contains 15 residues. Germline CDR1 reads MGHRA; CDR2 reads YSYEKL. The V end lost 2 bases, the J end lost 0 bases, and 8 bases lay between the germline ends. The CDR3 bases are TGCGCCAGCAGCCAAAGGACAGACTCTGGAAACACCATATATTTT. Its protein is CASSQRTDSGNTIYF.

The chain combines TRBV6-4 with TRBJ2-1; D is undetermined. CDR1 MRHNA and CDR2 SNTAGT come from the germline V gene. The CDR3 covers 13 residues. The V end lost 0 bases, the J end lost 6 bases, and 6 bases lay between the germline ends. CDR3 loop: CASSDSSRNEQFF. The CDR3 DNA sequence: TGTGCCAGCAGTGACTCTAGCCGCAATGAGCAGTTCTTC.

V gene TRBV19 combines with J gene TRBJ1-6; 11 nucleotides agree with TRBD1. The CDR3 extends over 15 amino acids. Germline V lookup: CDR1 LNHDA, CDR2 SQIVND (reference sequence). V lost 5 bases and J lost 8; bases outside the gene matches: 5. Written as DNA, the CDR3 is TGTGCCAGTAGTTCCTCGGGACAGGGGGATTCACCCCTCCACTTT. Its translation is CASSSSGQGDSPLHF. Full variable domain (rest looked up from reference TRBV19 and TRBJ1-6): DGGITQSPKYLFRKEGQNVTLSCEQNLNHDAMYWYRQDPGQGLRLIYYSQIVNDFQKGDIAEGYSVSREKKESFPLTVTSAQKNPTAFYLCASSSSGQGDSPLHFGNGTRLTVT.

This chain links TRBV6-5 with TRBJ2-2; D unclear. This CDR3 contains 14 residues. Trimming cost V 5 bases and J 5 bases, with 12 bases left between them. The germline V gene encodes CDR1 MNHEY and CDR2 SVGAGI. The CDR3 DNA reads TGTGCCAGCAGTGGCGAGGCAAATACCGGGGAGCTGTTTTTT. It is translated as CASSGEANTGELFF.